This entry lists 3 T cell receptor beta chains sequenced from one sample in a study of T cell clonality in common variable immunodeficiency. The table came from immunoSEQ multiplex PCR; TCRdb's copy has only in-frame clones and leaves some out. Sampling found about 21,000 clones, none seen once. Which antigens these TCRs recognize remains unknown. Study results and limitations: Common variable immunodeficiency TCR beta sequences reportedly had fewer deletions and N-nucleotide insertions.

Sequences were obtained from peripheral blood mononuclear cells. Source of these receptors: a human donor with common variable immunodeficiency.

This clone was counted many times. Read data end 3 residues before the CDR3 end; the end is taken from the germline J gene. The chain is built from TRBV19 and TRBJ1-3; D is possibly TRBD1 (5 bases). The CDR3 contains 16 residues. Looked up from germline, CDR1 is LNHDA and CDR2 is SQIVND (reference sequence). Trimming removed 8 bases at V and 9 bases at J, with 26 bases between. CDR3: CASLTYARTRWCTIYF. CDR3 DNA (partial): TGTGCCAGTCTTACATATGCAAGGACACGTTGGTGCACC. The full variable domain, with the rest looked up from reference TRBV19 and TRBJ1-3, is DGGITQSPKYLFRKEGQNVTLSCEQNLNHDAMYWYRQDPGQGLRLIYYSQIVNDFQKGDIAEGYSVSREKKESFPLTVTSAQKNPTAFYLCASLTYARTRWCTIYFGEGSWLTVV.

This clone has a count of ten or more. The read ends 3 residues early relative to the CDR3; the germline J gene fills the gap. V gene TRBV7-2 combines with J gene TRBJ1-2, with TRBD1 matching over 7 bases. The CDR3 spans 13 residues. Germline loops: CDR1 SGHTA, CDR2 FQGNSA. The CDR3 loop is CASSLEGARGYTF. Incomplete CDR3 DNA: TGTGCCAGCAGCTTGGAGGGGGCGAGAGGC.

This clone was seen many times. The CDR3 is cut off 3 residues early in the read; its end comes from the germline J gene. This rearrangement joins TRBV12-3 or TRBV12-4 to TRBJ2-1, with D tentatively TRBD1 (6 bases). The V end lost 5 bases, the J end lost 7 bases, and 12 bases lay between the germline ends. This CDR3 is 13 amino acids long. The CDR3: CASSPGHGNEQFF. The covered CDR3 bases are TGTGCCAGCAGTCCGGGACACGGAAATGAG.